Below, 2 T cell receptor beta chains from the same sample are listed, as sequenced in a study of radiotherapy plus CTLA-4 blockade in lung cancer (dated by TCRdb to 2016 to 2019). The library was made by the immunoSEQ multiplex PCR assay. This is the immuneACCESS table as TCRdb keeps it, with only in-frame sequences that have V and J called. A part of the clones is gone; compared with another copy, unresolved V genes explain less than half, and the rest is unexplained. The sample table holds about 48,000 clones, of which 75% to 90% were seen once. Around a sixth of the sample belongs to the ten largest clones. The source material was peripheral blood, sampled from a patient treated with radiotherapy plus ipilimumab. Receptors originate from a human donor with non-small cell lung cancer that progressed on radiotherapy plus ipilimumab. Some clones in this sample may be carry-over from other donors' samples.

This sequence joins TRBV6-6 and TRBJ2-2, with 7 positions matching TRBD1. CDR3 length equals 14 residues. The V segment lost 5 bases and the J segment 6 bases; nucleotides outside the gene matches: 6. Germline lookup yields CDR1 MNHNY and CDR2 SVGAGI (reference sequence). This chain's CDR3 is CASSRTGVAGELFF. CDR3 DNA sequence: TGTGCCAGCAGTCGGACAGGCGTTGCCGGGGAGCTGTTTTTT.

V and J are TRBV6-1 and TRBJ2-7; 8 bases match TRBD2. The CDR3 is 13 residues long. Unmatched junction bases numbered 2, after V lost 4 bases and J lost 3 bases. CDR1 and CDR2 (germline): MNHNS, SASEGT. DNA for the CDR3: TGTGCCAGCAGTGTAACTAGCGGCTACGAGCAGTACTTC. Residues: CASSVTSGYEQYF.